These 21 T cell receptor beta chains were sequenced from one sample in a study of T cell clones after liver transplantation. Here immunoSEQ multiplex PCR was the method, and the copy in TCRdb shows in-frame clones only, minus some. The repertoire holds roughly 80,000 clones, with about 84% as singletons. Here the sequenced sample was CD4+ T cells from blood, taken approximately 3.5 years after liver transplant. Receptors originate from a human patient who received a liver transplant. Some of these T cells may belong to the graft donor.

J is TRBJ1-2 and V is TRBV28, with D perhaps TRBD1 (5 bases). Trimming left V 3 bases short and J 4 bases short, with 6 bases between. The CDR3 has 12 amino acids. The V gene's germline CDR1 is MDHEN and CDR2 SYDVKM. The CDR3 DNA follows: TGTGCCAGCAGTTTTAGGGGCTATGGCTACACCTTC. Translating it yields CASSFRGYGYTF.

This clone was seen just once. This chain joins TRBV28 and TRBJ1-1; D is undetermined. The V end was cut by 2 bases, the J end by 1 base, with 8 bases between. CDR3 length: 14 residues. In germline, CDR1 is MDHEN, CDR2 SYDVKM. CDR3 sequence: CASSLGKRNTEAFF. The CDR3 DNA follows: TGTGCCAGCAGTTTAGGGAAAAGGAACACTGAAGCTTTCTTT.

This chain links TRBV11-2 with TRBJ2-6, with D possibly being TRBD1 or TRBD2 (5 bases each). Deletions cut 1 base from V and 0 bases from J, with 7 bases between. The CDR3 covers 16 residues. In germline, CDR1 is SGHAT, CDR2 FQNNGV. CDR3 in amino acids: CASSLVGTSGANVLTF. CDR3 nucleotide sequence: TGTGCCAGCAGCTTAGTGGGGACCTCTGGGGCCAACGTCCTGACTTTC.

V is TRBV11-3 and J is TRBJ2-2; 8 bases map to TRBD2. There are 17 residues in the CDR3. Looked up from germline, CDR1 is SGHNT and CDR2 is YENEEA. V dropped 0 bases and J dropped 6; count of bases not matched to a gene: 9. The CDR3 DNA reads as TGTGCCAGCAGCTTAGAAACGGGTAGCGGGAAGGCCGGGGAGCTGTTTTTT. This translates into CASSLETGSGKAGELFF.

The rearrangement joins TRBV10-3 to TRBJ1-5; D perhaps matches TRBD1 (5 bases). Trimming took 3 bases from V and 7 from J, leaving 13 bases between them. CDR3 length: 14 residues. In germline, CDR1 is ENHRY, CDR2 SYGVKD. CDR3 sequence reads: CAISELGAGQPQHF. The CDR3 DNA follows: TGTGCCATCAGTGAACTAGGGGCGGGCCAGCCCCAGCATTTT.

The J gene is TRBJ1-3, the V gene TRBV5-1; TRBD1 aligns across 8 bases. The CDR3 runs to 15 residues. Germline-derived CDR1 and CDR2 are SGHRS and YFSETQ. V shed 3 bases, J shed 4 bases, and the junction held 6 bases outside the gene matches. CDR3 amino acids: CASSSGDRRGNTIYF. For the CDR3, the DNA is TGCGCCAGCAGCTCCGGGGACAGGAGGGGAAACACCATATATTTT.

The chain has TRBV4-1 and TRBJ2-7, with 11 bases identical to TRBD2. V trimming: 6 bases; J trimming: 6 bases; junction bases outside the gene matches: 7. This CDR3 has 14 amino acids. Germline values: CDR1 MGHRA, CDR2 YSYEKL. CDR3 in amino acids: CASSNGLAGVEQYF. CDR3 nucleotide sequence: TGCGCCAGCAGTAACGGACTAGCGGGTGTCGAGCAGTACTTC.

V is TRBV18 and J is TRBJ1-2; D is perhaps TRBD1 (5 bases). The CDR3 extends over 13 amino acids. V was pared by 4 bases and J by 5 bases, with 11 bases between. The V gene's germline CDR1 is KGHSH and CDR2 LQKENI. For the CDR3, the DNA is TGTGCCAGCTCACACGGGACGGAATATGGCTACACCTTC. Translated, it gives CASSHGTEYGYTF.

J is TRBJ1-1 and V is TRBV2; D is perhaps TRBD1 (6 bases). Per the germline V gene, CDR1 is SNHLY and CDR2 is FYNNEI. The CDR3 length is 13 residues. Trimming took 7 bases from V and 4 from J, leaving 13 bases between them. The CDR3 sequence is CASNGGHGTEAFF. The CDR3 DNA follows: TGTGCCAGCAACGGGGGGCATGGCACTGAAGCTTTCTTT.

This clone was counted a single time. The chain joins TRBV7-2 to TRBJ1-3; a possible D gene is TRBD1 (5 bases). Looked up from germline, CDR1 is SGHTA and CDR2 is FQGNSA. The germline V and J ends were trimmed by 5 bases and 8 bases, with 13 bases remaining between them. This CDR3 is built from 13 residues. In DNA form, the CDR3 reads TGTGCCAGCAGCCGGGACCGGGCGGACACCATATATTTT. The encoded protein is CASSRDRADTIYF.

The chain recombines TRBV2 with TRBJ1-1; D remains unclear. V lost 5 bases and J 5 bases, leaving 15 bases between the germline ends. The CDR3 is 14 residues long. Per the germline V gene, CDR1 is SNHLY and CDR2 is FYNNEI. In nucleotides, the CDR3 is TGTGCCAGCAGTCGGATCGGAGGTCGAACTGAAGCTTTCTTT. This encodes CASSRIGGRTEAFF.

This clone came up a few times. The J gene is TRBJ2-3, the V gene TRBV15, with D unclear. Trimming took off 7 bases at V and 0 bases at J, with 8 bases between the two ends. CDR1 is LNHNV, CDR2 YYDKDF, per germline (reference sequence). The CDR3 covers 13 residues. CDR3 DNA sequence: TGTGCCACCAACCCTAGAAGCACAGATACGCAGTATTTT. It is translated as CATNPRSTDTQYF.

The gene calls are TRBV5-6 and TRBJ2-1; TRBD2 agrees at 9 bases. The V gene's germline CDR1 is SGHDT and CDR2 YYEEEE. The CDR3 consists of 15 residues. V lost 2 bases and J lost 6; bases outside the gene matches: 6. DNA of the CDR3: TGTGCCAGCAGCTTCCGGCTAGCGGGGACCAATGAGCAGTTCTTC. Amino acid sequence: CASSFRLAGTNEQFF.

The rearrangement links TRBV2 to TRBJ1-1; D is ambiguous. Between the trimmed V and J ends, which lost 7 bases and 0 bases, there was a span of 9 bases. Germline values: CDR1 SNHLY, CDR2 FYNNEI. The CDR3 is made up of 13 amino acids. The CDR3 is CASNTLMNTEAFF. DNA of the CDR3: TGTGCCAGCAACACATTAATGAACACTGAAGCTTTCTTT.

The chain uses TRBV7-2 and TRBJ2-7; D ambiguous. Germline V gives CDR1 SGHTA, CDR2 FQGNSA. The CDR3 is 14 residues long. The V end lost 2 bases, the J end lost 0 bases, and 8 bases lay between the germline ends. Written as DNA, the CDR3 is TGTGCCAGCAGCTTAACACCGGGCTCCTACGAGCAGTACTTC. Translation: CASSLTPGSYEQYF.

The chain has TRBV27 and TRBJ1-2; D is unresolved. Trimming stripped 6 bases from V and 4 bases from J, with 15 bases between. This CDR3 region has 14 residues. Germline V gives CDR1 MNHEY, CDR2 SMNVEV (reference sequence). The CDR3, as DNA: TGTGCCAGCAGGTCCCAGATTCGCCCCTATGGCTACACCTTC. It specifies CASRSQIRPYGYTF.

This sequence joins TRBV5-1 and TRBJ1-1; 9 nucleotides align to TRBD1. CDR3 length equals 14 residues. Unmatched junction bases numbered 7, after V lost 2 bases and J lost 8 bases. Germline CDR1 reads SGHRS; CDR2 reads YFSETQ. This chain's CDR3 is CASSFIGTGIEAFF. The CDR3, as DNA: TGCGCCAGCAGCTTCATCGGGACAGGGATAGAAGCTTTCTTT.

This clone was found a few times. The chain has TRBV5-1 and TRBJ2-7; D is possibly TRBD1 (6 bases). CDR1 is SGHRS and CDR2 is YFSETQ in the germline V gene. V lost 1 base to trimming and J lost 4 bases, with 12 bases between them. CDR3 length: 14 amino acids. CDR3 protein: CASSLRTAFYEQYF. For the CDR3, the DNA is TGCGCCAGCAGCTTGCGGACAGCGTTTTACGAGCAGTACTTC. The full variable domain, in which reference TRBV5-1 and TRBJ2-7 provide the parts outside the CDR3, is KAGVTQTPRYLIKTRGQQVTLSCSPISGHRSVSWYQQTPGQGLQFLFEYFSETQRNKGNFPGRFSGRQFSNSRSEMNVSTLELGDSALYLCASSLRTAFYEQYFGPGTRLTVT.

This clone was observed many times. This sequence joins TRBV18 and TRBJ2-7; D possibly uses TRBD1 or TRBD2 (5 bases each). The germline V and J ends were trimmed by 4 bases and 1 base, with 11 bases remaining between them. The length of the CDR3 is 14 residues. CDR1 and CDR2 from the germline V gene are KGHSH and LQKENI. The CDR3 bases are TGTGCCAGCTCACTGCCGGGACGTTCCTACGAGCAGTACTTC. Protein: CASSLPGRSYEQYF. Filled out from reference TRBV18 and TRBJ2-7, the complete variable domain reads NAGVMQNPRHLVRRRGQEARLRCSPMKGHSHVYWYRQLPEEGLKFMVYLQKENIIDESGMPKERFSAEFPKEGPSILRIQQVVRGDSAAYFCASSLPGRSYEQYFGPGTRLTVT.

The chain carries TRBV11-1 and TRBJ2-7; possibly TRBD2 for D (5 bases). There are 14 residues in the CDR3. V was clipped by 2 bases and J by 0 bases, with 8 bases between them. Germline lookup yields CDR1 SGHAT and CDR2 FQDESV (reference sequence). This chain's CDR3 is CASSLTGSSYEQYF. The CDR3 region has the DNA TGTGCCAGCAGCTTAACGGGGAGCTCCTACGAGCAGTACTTC.

This chain joins TRBV5-4 and TRBJ2-3, with 9 bases fitting TRBD2. Per the germline V gene, CDR1 is SGHNT and CDR2 is YYREEE (reference sequence). This CDR3 contains 15 residues. Trimming at V came to 0 bases and at J to 5 bases, leaving 4 bases not matched to a gene. CDR3 in DNA: TGTGCCAGCAGCTTGGAGCGGGAGGTGGGAGATACGCAGTATTTT. Translated, it gives CASSLEREVGDTQYF.